Here is one T cell receptor (beta chain) with its context. CDR1 and CDR2 (germline): SGDLS, YYNGEE. CDR3 length: 17 amino acids. Trimming at V came to 0 bases and at J to 0 bases, leaving 6 bases not matched to a gene. The data derive from a study of blood T cell repertoires in COVID-19. Study information: Whether acute or convalescent, the COVID-19 samples came from the United States, Italy and Spain.

Authors' processing steps: Amplifying reference gene primers gave estimates of nucleated cell counts. Repertoires were generated with immunoSEQ multiplex PCR, while TCRdb's copy carries only in-frame clones and drops some. V and J calls and clone size are given by that table; D and trimming were obtained from the DNA. The table includes tens of thousands of clones, roughly 90% detected once. The sample consisted of peripheral blood. This TCR derives from an older man with acute or convalescent COVID-19. The chain employs TRBV9 and TRBJ2-1; 7 bases agree with TRBD2. The CDR3 coding sequence is TGTGCCAGCAGCGTAGCTATTGGGGGGGGCTCCTACAATGAGCAGTTCTTC. This gives the protein CASSVAIGGGSYNEQFF. The whole variable domain, filled in from reference TRBV9 and TRBJ2-1, reads DSGVTQTPKHLITATGQRVTLRCSPRSGDLSVYWYQQSLDQGLQFLIQYYNGEERAKGNILERFSAQQFPDLHSELNLSSLELGDSALYFCASSVAIGGGSYNEQFFGPGTRLTVL.